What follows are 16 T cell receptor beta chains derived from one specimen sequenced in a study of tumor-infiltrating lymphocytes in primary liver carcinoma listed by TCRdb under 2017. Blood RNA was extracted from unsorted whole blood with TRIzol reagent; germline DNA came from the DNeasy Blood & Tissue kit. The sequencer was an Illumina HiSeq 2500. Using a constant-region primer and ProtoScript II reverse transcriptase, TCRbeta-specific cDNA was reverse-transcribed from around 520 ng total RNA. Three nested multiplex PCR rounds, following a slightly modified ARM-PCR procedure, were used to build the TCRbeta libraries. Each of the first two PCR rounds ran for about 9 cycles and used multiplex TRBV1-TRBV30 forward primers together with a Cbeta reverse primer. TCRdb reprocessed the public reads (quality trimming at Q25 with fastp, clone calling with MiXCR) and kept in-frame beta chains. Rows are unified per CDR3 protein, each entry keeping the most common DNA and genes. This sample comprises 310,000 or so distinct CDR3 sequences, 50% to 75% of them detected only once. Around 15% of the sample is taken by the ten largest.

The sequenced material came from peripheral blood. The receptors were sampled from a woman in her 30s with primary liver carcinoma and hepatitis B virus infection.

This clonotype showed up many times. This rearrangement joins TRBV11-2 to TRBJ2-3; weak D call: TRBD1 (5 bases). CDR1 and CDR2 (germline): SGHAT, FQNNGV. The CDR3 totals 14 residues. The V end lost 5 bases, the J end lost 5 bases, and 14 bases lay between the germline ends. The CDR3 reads CASSRAGSGDTQYF. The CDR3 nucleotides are TGTGCCAGCAGCCGGGCAGGGTCAGGAGATACGCAGTATTTT. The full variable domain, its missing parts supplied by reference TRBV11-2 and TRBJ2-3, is EAGVAQSPRYKIIEKRQSVAFWCNPISGHATLYWYQQILGQGPKLLIQFQNNGVVDDSQLPKDRFSAERLKGVDSTLKIQPAKLEDSAVYLCASSRAGSGDTQYFGPGTRLTVL.

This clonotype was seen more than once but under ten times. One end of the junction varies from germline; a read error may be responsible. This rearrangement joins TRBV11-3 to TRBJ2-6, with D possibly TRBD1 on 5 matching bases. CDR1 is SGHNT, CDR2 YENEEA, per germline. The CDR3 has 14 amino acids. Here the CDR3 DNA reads TGTGCCAGCAACTCCCCAGCTGGGGCCAACGTCCTGACCTTC. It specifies CASNSPAGANVLTF.

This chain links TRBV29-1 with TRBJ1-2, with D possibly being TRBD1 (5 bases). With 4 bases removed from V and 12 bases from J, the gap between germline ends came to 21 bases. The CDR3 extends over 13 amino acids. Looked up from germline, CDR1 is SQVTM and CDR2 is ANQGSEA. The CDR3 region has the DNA TGCAGCGTTGGCGGGGGACCCTCCTATGACCACACCTTC. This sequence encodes CSVGGGPSYDHTF. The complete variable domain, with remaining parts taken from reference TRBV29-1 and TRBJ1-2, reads SAVISQKPSRDICQRGTSLTIQCQVDSQVTMMFWYRQQPGQSLTLIATANQGSEATYESGFVIDKFPISRPNLTFSTLTVSNMSPEDSSIYLCSVGGGPSYDHTFGSGTRLTVV.

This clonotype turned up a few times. CDR3 coding DNA: TGCGCCAGCAGCTTTGGAGGGGAATCCTACGAGCAGTACTTC. The encoded protein is CASSFGGESYEQYF. The V and J genes are TRBV5-1 and TRBJ2-7; possibly TRBD2 for D (6 bases). The CDR3 consists of 14 residues. V was shortened by 2 bases and J by 1 base, with 10 bases between the two germline ends. Germline V lookup: CDR1 SGHRS, CDR2 YFSETQ.

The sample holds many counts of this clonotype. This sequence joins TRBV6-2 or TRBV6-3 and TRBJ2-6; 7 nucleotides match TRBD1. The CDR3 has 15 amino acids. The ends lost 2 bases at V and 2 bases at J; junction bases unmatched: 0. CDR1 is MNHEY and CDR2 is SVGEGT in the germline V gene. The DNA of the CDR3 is TGTGCCAGCAGTTACGACAGGGCTGGGGCCAACGTCCTGACTTTC. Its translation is CASSYDRAGANVLTF.

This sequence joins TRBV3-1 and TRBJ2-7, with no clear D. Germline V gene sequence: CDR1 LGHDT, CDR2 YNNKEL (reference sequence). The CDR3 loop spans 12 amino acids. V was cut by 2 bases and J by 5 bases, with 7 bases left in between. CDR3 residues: CASSQFTHEQYF. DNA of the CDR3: TGTGCCAGCAGCCAATTCACTCACGAGCAGTACTTC.

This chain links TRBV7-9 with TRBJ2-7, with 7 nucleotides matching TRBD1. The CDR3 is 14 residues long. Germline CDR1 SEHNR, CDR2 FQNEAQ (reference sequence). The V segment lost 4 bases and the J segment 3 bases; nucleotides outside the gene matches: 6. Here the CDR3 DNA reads TGTGCCAGCAGCTCCGGGACAGCTTACTACGAGCAGTACTTC. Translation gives CASSSGTAYYEQYF.

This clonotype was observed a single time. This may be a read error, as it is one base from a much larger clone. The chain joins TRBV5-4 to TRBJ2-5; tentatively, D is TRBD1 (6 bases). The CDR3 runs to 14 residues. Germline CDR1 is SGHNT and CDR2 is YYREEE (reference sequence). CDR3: CASSLRTDQGTQYF. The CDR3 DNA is TGTGCCAGCAGCTTAAGGACAGATCAAGGGACCCAGTACTTC.

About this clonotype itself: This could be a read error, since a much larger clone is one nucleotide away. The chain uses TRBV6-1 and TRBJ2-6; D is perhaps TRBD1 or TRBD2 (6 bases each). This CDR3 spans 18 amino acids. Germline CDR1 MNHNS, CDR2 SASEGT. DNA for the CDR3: TGTGCCTGCAGTGAAGTGGGTTTATGGGGGGCCGGGGCCAACGTCCTGACTTTC. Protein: CACSEVGLWGAGANVLTF.

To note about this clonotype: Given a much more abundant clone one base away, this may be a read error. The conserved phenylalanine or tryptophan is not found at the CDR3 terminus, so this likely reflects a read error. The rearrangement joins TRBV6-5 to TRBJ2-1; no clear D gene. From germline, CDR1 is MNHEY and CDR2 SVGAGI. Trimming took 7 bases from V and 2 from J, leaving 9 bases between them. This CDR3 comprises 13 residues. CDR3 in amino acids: CASKSRTYNEQFL. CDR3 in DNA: TGTGCCAGCAAGTCGCGGACCTACAATGAGCAGTTCCTC.

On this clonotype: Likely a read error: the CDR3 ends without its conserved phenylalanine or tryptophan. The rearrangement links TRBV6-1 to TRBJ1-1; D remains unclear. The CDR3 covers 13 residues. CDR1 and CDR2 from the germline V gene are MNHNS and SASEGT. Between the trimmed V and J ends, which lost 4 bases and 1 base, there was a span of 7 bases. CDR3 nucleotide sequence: TGTGCCAGCAGTGGGTTTGGGAACACTGAAGCTTTCCTT. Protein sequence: CASSGFGNTEAFL.

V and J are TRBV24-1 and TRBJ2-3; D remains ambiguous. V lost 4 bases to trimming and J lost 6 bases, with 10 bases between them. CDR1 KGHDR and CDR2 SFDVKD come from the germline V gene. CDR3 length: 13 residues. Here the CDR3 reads CATSDLSVDTQYF. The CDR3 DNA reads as TGTGCCACCAGTGACCTGAGTGTGGATACGCAGTATTTT.

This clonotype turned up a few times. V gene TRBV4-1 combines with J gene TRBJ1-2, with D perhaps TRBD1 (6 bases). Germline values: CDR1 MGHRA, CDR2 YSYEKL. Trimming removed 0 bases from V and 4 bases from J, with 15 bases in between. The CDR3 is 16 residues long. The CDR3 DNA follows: TGCGCCAGCAGCCAAGACCGGCGGGGGGCCGGCTATGGCTACACCTTC. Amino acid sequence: CASSQDRRGAGYGYTF.

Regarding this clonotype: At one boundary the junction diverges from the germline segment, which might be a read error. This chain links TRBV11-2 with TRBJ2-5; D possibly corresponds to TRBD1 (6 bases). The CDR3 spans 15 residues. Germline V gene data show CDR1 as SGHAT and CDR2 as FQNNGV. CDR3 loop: CVSSFSWGPGETQYF. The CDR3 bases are TGTGTCAGCAGTTTCTCCTGGGGGCCTGGAGAGACCCAGTACTTC.

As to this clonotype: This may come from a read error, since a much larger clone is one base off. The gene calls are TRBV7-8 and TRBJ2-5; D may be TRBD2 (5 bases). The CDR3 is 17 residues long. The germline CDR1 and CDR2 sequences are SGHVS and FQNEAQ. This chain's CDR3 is CASSGVGLGVPGEIQYF. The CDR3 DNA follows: TGTGCCAGCAGCGGGGTTGGATTGGGAGTACCCGGGGAGATCCAGTACTTC.

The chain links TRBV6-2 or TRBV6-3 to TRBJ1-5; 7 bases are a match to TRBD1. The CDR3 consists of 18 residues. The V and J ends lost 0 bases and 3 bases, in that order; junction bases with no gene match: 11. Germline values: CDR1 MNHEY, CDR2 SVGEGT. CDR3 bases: TGTGCCAGCAGTTACTCGATCCGGGACAGCTTTTACAATCAGCCCCAGCATTTT. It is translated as CASSYSIRDSFYNQPQHF.